The 18 T cell receptor beta chains below come from one sample, sequenced in a study of T cells in narcolepsy. The repertoire was sequenced with immunoSEQ multiplex PCR; TCRdb's copy has only in-frame clones and lacks some. The sample holds around 27,000 clones; around 82% are singletons and the top ten take 0.9% to 1.2%. The sample was CD45RA- memory CD4+ T cells from PBMCs. The receptor set was obtained from a human donor with narcolepsy.

The chain employs TRBV6-1 and TRBJ1-2, with a weak D call TRBD1 (6 bases). The CDR3 is 15 amino acids. Trimming took off 2 bases at V and 3 bases at J, with 13 bases between the two ends. Germline V gene lookup returns CDR1 MNHNS and CDR2 SASEGT. The CDR3 spells CASSEPGRGDYGYTF. As DNA, the CDR3 is TGTGCCAGCAGTGAACCGGGCAGGGGTGACTATGGCTACACCTTC.

The V gene is TRBV14, the J gene TRBJ2-7, with TRBD1 matching over 8 bases. This CDR3 comprises 15 residues. The V gene's germline CDR1 is SGHDN and CDR2 FVKESK. Germline trimming cut 1 base from V and 3 bases from J; bases unmatched to any gene: 5. The CDR3 sequence: CASSQGRDRLYEQYF. For the CDR3, the DNA is TGTGCCAGCAGCCAAGGGCGGGACAGGCTCTACGAGCAGTACTTC.

As to this clone: Other DNA sequences in this specimen translate into the identical CDR3. The chain is built from TRBV7-6 and TRBJ2-5, with unresolved D. The CDR3 has 12 residues. Germline V lookup: CDR1 SGHVS, CDR2 FNYEAQ. The germline V and J ends were trimmed by 8 bases and 5 bases, with 12 bases remaining between them. The CDR3 coding sequence is TGTGCCAGCTGTATGCTTGGGGAGACCCAGTACTTC. This sequence encodes CASCMLGETQYF. Together with reference TRBV7-6 and TRBJ2-5, the CDR3 gives the full variable domain: GAGVSQSPRYKVTKRGQDVALRCDPISGHVSLYWYRQALGQGPEFLTYFNYEAQQDKSGLPNDRFSAERPEGSISTLTIQRTEQRDSAMYRCASCMLGETQYFGPGTRLLVL.

This CDR3 reads CASSLSLAGSGNEQFF. The CDR3 DNA is TGCGCCAGCAGCTTGTCTCTAGCGGGTAGTGGAAATGAGCAGTTCTTC. The rearrangement links TRBV5-1 to TRBJ2-1; 8 nucleotides match TRBD2. V dropped 1 base and J dropped 7; count of bases not matched to a gene: 10. The CDR3 loop spans 16 amino acids. Germline V gene lookup returns CDR1 SGHRS and CDR2 YFSETQ.

The chain employs TRBV5-4 and TRBJ1-1; 7 bases align to TRBD1. V lost 4 bases to trimming and J lost 2 bases; unmatched junction nucleotides: 5. CDR1 SGHNT and CDR2 YYREEE come from the germline V gene (reference sequence). The CDR3 loop spans 14 amino acids. The CDR3 DNA follows: TGTGCCAGCAGCCCCCGGACAGGAAACACTGAAGCTTTCTTT. This codes for CASSPRTGNTEAFF. The full variable domain, its missing parts supplied by reference TRBV5-4 and TRBJ1-1, is ETGVTQSPTHLIKTRGQQVTLRCSSQSGHNTVSWYQQALGQGPQFIFQYYREEENGRGNFPPRFSGLQFPNYSSELNVNALELDDSALYLCASSPRTGNTEAFFGQGTRLTVV.

This clone was observed a handful of times. The rearrangement joins TRBV29-1 to TRBJ2-1, with 13 bases lining up with TRBD2. CDR1 and CDR2 (germline): SQVTM, ANQGSEA. CDR3 length equals 12 residues. J lost 9 bases, V lost 4 bases, and 0 bases had no gene match. The CDR3 loop reads CSVGTSGSEQFF. As DNA, the CDR3 is TGCAGCGTTGGGACTAGCGGGAGTGAGCAGTTCTTC.

The CDR3 loop is CASSKIQLGGKSTDTQYF. DNA of the CDR3: TGTGCCAGCAGTAAAATCCAGTTAGGCGGGAAAAGCACAGATACGCAGTATTTT. The chain combines TRBV28 with TRBJ2-3, with TRBD2 as a possible D gene (6 bases). There are 18 residues in the CDR3. The germline V and J ends were trimmed by 5 bases and 0 bases, with 21 bases remaining between them. The germline V gene has CDR1 MDHEN and CDR2 SYDVKM. The variable domain in full, completed from reference TRBV28 and TRBJ2-3, reads DVKVTQSSRYLVKRTGEKVFLECVQDMDHENMFWYRQDPGLGLRLIYFSYDVKMKEKGDIPEGYSVSREKKERFSLILESASTNQTSMYLCASSKIQLGGKSTDTQYFGPGTRLTVL.

The rearrangement uses TRBV4-1 and TRBJ1-5; D is unclear. This CDR3 spans 14 amino acids. The V end was cut by 4 bases, the J end by 2 bases, with 9 bases between. CDR1 is MGHRA, CDR2 YSYEKL, per germline. The CDR3 protein is CASSLRIGNQPQHF. In nucleotides, the CDR3 is TGCGCCAGCAGCCTCCGTATTGGCAATCAGCCCCAGCATTTT.

This clone showed up just once. This chain links TRBV10-2 with TRBJ2-2, with D tentatively TRBD1 or TRBD2 (5 bases each). Germline CDR1 WSHSY, CDR2 SAAADI. The V end was cut by 6 bases, the J end by 4 bases, with 15 bases between. The CDR3 loop spans 15 amino acids. The CDR3 spells CASSSPGRFTGELFF. In DNA, the CDR3 is TGCGCCAGCAGCTCACCGGGACGGTTCACCGGGGAGCTGTTTTTT.

The gene calls are TRBV5-1 and TRBJ1-4; TRBD1 matches at 9 bases. Germline V CDR1 and CDR2: SGHRS, YFSETQ. V lost 4 bases to trimming and J lost 7 bases; unmatched junction nucleotides: 11. CDR3 size: 16 residues. The CDR3 sequence: CASSLIPTGGSEKLFF. For the CDR3, the DNA is TGCGCCAGCAGCCTAATTCCGACAGGGGGAAGTGAAAAACTGTTTTTT.

This chain links TRBV9 with TRBJ2-2; possibly TRBD1 for D (6 bases). Deletions cut 4 bases from V and 6 bases from J, with 10 bases between. From germline, CDR1 is SGDLS and CDR2 YYNGEE. The CDR3 runs 13 residues. This CDR3 is CASSLQGAGELFF. CDR3 DNA: TGTGCCAGCAGCCTACAGGGTGCCGGGGAGCTGTTTTTT.

The V call is TRBV7-9, the J call TRBJ1-5, with unresolved D. Germline V CDR1 and CDR2: SEHNR, FQNEAQ (reference sequence). The CDR3 extends over 15 amino acids. V was pared by 1 base and J by 1 base, with 8 bases between. The CDR3 nucleotides are TGTGCCAGCAGCTTAGACAGTAGCAGCAATCAGCCCCAGCATTTT. Encoded protein: CASSLDSSSNQPQHF. The whole variable domain, remainder taken from reference TRBV7-9 and TRBJ1-5, is DTGVSQNPRHKITKRGQNVTFRCDPISEHNRLYWYRQTLGQGPEFLTYFQNEAQLEKSRLLSDRFSAERPKGSFSTLEIQRTEQGDSAMYLCASSLDSSSNQPQHFGDGTRLSIL.

The chain carries TRBV28 and TRBJ2-7; D is possibly TRBD1 (5 bases). V lost 5 bases and J lost 4, with 18 bases in between. The CDR3 totals 15 residues. Germline-derived CDR1 and CDR2 are MDHEN and SYDVKM. The CDR3 region is CASSPVGARRYEQYF. As DNA, the CDR3 is TGTGCCAGCAGTCCCGTAGGGGCCAGAAGATACGAGCAGTACTTC. Using reference TRBV28 and TRBJ2-7 for the parts outside the CDR3, the full variable domain is DVKVTQSSRYLVKRTGEKVFLECVQDMDHENMFWYRQDPGLGLRLIYFSYDVKMKEKGDIPEGYSVSREKKERFSLILESASTNQTSMYLCASSPVGARRYEQYFGPGTRLTVT.

J is TRBJ1-5 and V is TRBV28; D call uncertain. The V and J ends lost 5 bases and 5 bases respectively, with 10 bases between them. Germline V lookup: CDR1 MDHEN, CDR2 SYDVKM. The CDR3 covers 13 residues. In nucleotides, the CDR3 is TGTGCCAGCAGTGGGTTTGGCGATCAGCCCCAGCATTTT. Its translation is CASSGFGDQPQHF. The whole variable domain, remainder taken from reference TRBV28 and TRBJ1-5, is DVKVTQSSRYLVKRTGEKVFLECVQDMDHENMFWYRQDPGLGLRLIYFSYDVKMKEKGDIPEGYSVSREKKERFSLILESASTNQTSMYLCASSGFGDQPQHFGDGTRLSIL.

CDR3 in DNA: TGTGCCAGCAGTGAACCTAGGACAGGGGTACCTTCTTTCTTT. As protein: CASSEPRTGVPSFF. The rearrangement uses TRBV2 and TRBJ1-1; 9 nucleotides agree with TRBD1. The junction had 10 bases not matched to a gene; V was cut back by 2 bases and J by 12 bases. CDR3 length: 14 amino acids. The germline CDR1 and CDR2 sequences are SNHLY and FYNNEI.

The CDR3 loop reads CASSPGDRHLNTEAFF. In DNA, the CDR3 is TGTGCCAGCAGCCCAGGGGACAGACATTTGAACACTGAAGCTTTCTTT. This rearrangement joins TRBV11-2 to TRBJ1-1; 7 bases match TRBD1. J was trimmed by 0 bases and V by 5 bases; bases with no gene match: 9. The CDR3 is made up of 16 amino acids. Per the germline V gene, CDR1 is SGHAT and CDR2 is FQNNGV.

This chain links TRBV30 with TRBJ1-5; tentatively, D is TRBD1 (6 bases). Trimming left V 3 bases short and J 7 bases short, with 22 bases between. This CDR3 contains 16 residues. CDR1 and CDR2 from the germline V gene are GTSNPN and SVGIG (reference sequence). This CDR3 is CAWSRVGQREGQPQHF. CDR3 coding DNA: TGTGCCTGGAGCCGCGTAGGACAGCGCGAAGGCCAGCCCCAGCATTTT.

The chain has TRBV30 and TRBJ1-2, with D uncertain. CDR3 length: 12 residues. The germline gives CDR1 GTSNPN, CDR2 SVGIG (reference sequence). Trimming took off 6 bases at V and 8 bases at J, with 16 bases between the two ends. The CDR3 DNA sequence: TGTGCCTGCTGGTGGCGCCTCCAAGGCTACACCTTC. Translated: CACWWRLQGYTF. Full variable domain (remainder filled in from reference TRBV30 and TRBJ1-2): SQTIHQWPATLVQPVGSPLSLECTVEGTSNPNLYWYRQAAGRGLQLLFYSVGIGQISSEVPQNLSASRPQDRQFILSSKKLLLSDSGFYLCACWWRLQGYTFGSGTRLTVV.